Below, 5 T cell receptor beta chains from the same sample are listed, as sequenced in a study of blood T cell repertoires in COVID-19. TCRdb's copy holds only in-frame clones and misses some; the assay was immunoSEQ multiplex PCR. The table has roughly 63,000 clones, 70% to 80% seen once; the top ten hold approximately 30%. Sequencing was carried out using peripheral blood. Every receptor here comes from a human donor in a cohort sampled during active COVID-19.

The rearrangement links TRBV21-1 to TRBJ1-3; the table's D call, TRBD1, was not checked against the DNA. TRBV21-1 constitutes a pseudogene. The CDR3 has 20 amino acids. The CDR3: CASSASRGQGPVPSGNTIYF. Here the CDR3 DNA reads TGTGCCAGCAGCGCTTCAAGGGGACAGGGCCCCGTCCCCTCTGGAAACACCATATATTTT.

This clone was found a few times. This rearrangement joins TRBV27 to TRBJ2-2; D ambiguous. Per the germline V gene, CDR1 is MNHEY and CDR2 is SMNVEV (reference sequence). The CDR3 covers 14 residues. V dropped 2 bases and J dropped 4 bases, with 8 bases sitting between them. The CDR3, as DNA: TGTGCCAGCAGTTTAGCTAGAATCACCGGGGAGCTGTTTTTT. Translated, it gives CASSLARITGELFF.

This sequence joins TRBV10-3 and TRBJ2-1; 12 nucleotides align to TRBD2. J gave up 7 bases and V 3 bases, and 1 base lay outside the gene matches. The germline gives CDR1 ENHRY, CDR2 SYGVKD. The CDR3 loop spans 14 amino acids. Here the CDR3 reads CAISDLAGGNEQFF. CDR3 DNA sequence: TGTGCCATCAGTGACCTAGCGGGAGGGAATGAGCAGTTCTTC.

V usage is TRBV10-1 and J usage is TRBJ1-4, with 7 bases that match TRBD1. Germline values: CDR1 WNHNN, CDR2 SYGVQD (reference sequence). J gave up 4 bases and V 5 bases, and 7 bases lay outside the gene matches. The CDR3 extends over 15 amino acids. This CDR3 reads CASSLPGTDNEKLFF. CDR3 bases: TGCGCCAGCAGTCTTCCCGGGACAGATAATGAAAAACTGTTTTTT.

The chain joins TRBV7-9 to TRBJ2-7, with 11 bases lining up with TRBD2. Germline CDR1 SEHNR, CDR2 FQNEAQ (reference sequence). This CDR3 is built from 15 residues. The ends lost 4 bases at V and 7 bases at J; junction bases unmatched: 9. The DNA of the CDR3 is TGTGCCAGCAGCTCCAGTAGCGGGAGGGCCTGGGAGCAGTACTTC. It yields the protein CASSSSSGRAWEQYF. The entire variable domain, with the rest obtained from reference TRBV7-9 and TRBJ2-7, is as follows: DTGVSQNPRHKITKRGQNVTFRCDPISEHNRLYWYRQTLGQGPEFLTYFQNEAQLEKSRLLSDRFSAERPKGSFSTLEIQRTEQGDSAMYLCASSSSSGRAWEQYFGPGTRLTVT.